This T cell receptor beta chain was captured in a study of blood T cell repertoires in COVID-19. At the level of the study: COVID-19 samples from acute and convalescent phases originated in the United States, Italy and Spain.

The length of the CDR3 is 17 residues. J lost 4 bases, V lost 7 bases, and 14 bases had no gene match. Per the germline V gene, CDR1 is SNHLY and CDR2 is FYNNEI. Under the authors' procedure: Amplification of reference gene primers provided the estimated nucleated cell counts. Generated by immunoSEQ multiplex PCR, the TCRdb table keeps only in-frame clones and is missing some. That table furnishes V, J and clone size, whereas the DNA furnished D and trimming. The table shows 300,000 to 400,000 clones, with about nine tenths occurring only once. Sample: peripheral blood. V gene TRBV2 combines with J gene TRBJ1-5, with TRBD1 matching over 9 bases. This sequence was found in a woman aged 25 to 39 with COVID-19, enrolled during active disease. The CDR3 loop is CASTSGTGYDQNQPQHF. For the CDR3, the DNA is TGTGCCAGCACCTCGGGGACAGGGTACGATCAAAATCAGCCCCAGCATTTT.